This TCR beta chain was found in a study of blood T cell repertoires in COVID-19 (dated by TCRdb to about 2020). With respect to the entire study: Samples covering the acute and convalescent phases of COVID-19 were provided by collaborators in the United States, Italy and Spain. The prospective study material was composed of cDNA or gDNA derived from T cells, B-cell-depleted T cells, or PBMCs. Where HLA class I and class II types were available, the types were taken from metadata supplied by the sample provider, not from assay-based typing. The sample metadata nearly always contained a de-identified subject ID, COVID-19 status, age in years and sex. Samples were obtained from the ongoing ImmuneRACE study (first 160 participants) and from 1,000 to 1,500 subjects provided by 6 global collaborators. A freely available public database, intended as a resource for researchers studying the immune response to SARS-CoV-2, is where the repertoires were released. The dataset comprised deeply sampled blood TCRbeta repertoires from subjects exposed to, actively infected with, or recovered from COVID-19. Broader findings and caveats from the paper: The quantity of clinical and demographic metadata differed by source and by participant and was supplied without curation.

Taken from the germline V gene, the CDR1 and CDR2 loops are LGHNA and YSLEER. The CDR3 measures 14 amino acids from cysteine to phenylalanine. The DNA shown is the 42-base CDR3, in frame from base 1. The junction shows trimming of 0 bases on V and 7 bases on J, plus 9 bases between the germline ends. TCRbeta CDR3 regions were amplified from genomic DNA using the immunoSEQ Assay, a bias-controlled multiplex PCR. The authors' pipeline ran thus. The number of nucleated cells in each sample was estimated from the amplification of reference gene primers within the assay. Sequence reads were collapsed and filtered to measure the absolute abundance of every unique TCRbeta CDR3 rearrangement. Productive Simpson clonality was computed per sample as the square root of Simpson's diversity index over productive rearrangements. This immuneACCESS table, as held by TCRdb, lists in-frame sequences with V and J called but not all clones. Of the missing ones, under half trace to an unresolved V gene in checked studies; the others have no known cause. V and J calls and clone size are those listed in that table; D and trimming were worked out from the DNA. The sample yields hundreds of thousands of clones; roughly 90% were counted once. Together, the top ten hold approximately 0.77% of the sample.

Turning to this clone: Its cognate antigen has yet to be identified. No much larger clone exists at a distance of one base, and base qualities are not known.

In Seattle, one collaborating source enrolled patients while the infection was active and tracked those patients longitudinally over the course of disease. Each collaborating institution followed its own protocols to collect whole blood in K2EDTA tubes. For TCRbeta analysis, collaborators shipped samples in one of three forms: frozen whole blood, isolated PBMCs, or DNA extracted from either of those sample types. The rearrangement joined TRBV4-3 to TRBJ2-2, with no reliable assignment of the D segment. The sample comprised peripheral blood. The clonotype was recovered from a man aged 55 to 70 with COVID-19, enrolled during active disease. CDR3 sequence: CASSQDREFGELFF. The bases are TGCGCCAGCAGCCAAGATCGCGAGTTCGGGGAGCTGTTTTTT.